This record covers a single T cell receptor (beta chain). Per the germline V gene, CDR1 is ENHRY and CDR2 is SYGVKD. The V end lost 2 bases, the J end lost 5 bases, and 9 bases lay between the germline ends. This CDR3 is 13 amino acids long. The entry originates in a study of PD-1 blockade in classical Hodgkin lymphoma. Regarding time point: cycle 4 day 1 (C4D1), after five to seven weeks of nivolumab. Patients all relapsed after autologous stem cell transplantation, and there was variation in brentuximab vedotin exposure. This table comes from immunoSEQ multiplex PCR, and its TCRdb copy is limited to in-frame clones, with some not included. The sample has around 40,000 clones; 70% to 85% are singletons.

Specimen: peripheral blood mononuclear cells (PBMCs), collected before the fourth cycle of nivolumab. The sequence derives from a human donor with classical Hodgkin lymphoma. The chain has TRBV10-3 and TRBJ1-2, with a weak D call TRBD1 (5 bases). CDR3 coding DNA: TGTGCCATCAGTGAGCCGGGGCCTTATGGCTACACCTTC. Translation gives CAISEPGPYGYTF.